These T cell receptor beta chains were read from a single sample in a study of OX40 agonist ivuxolimab in advanced cancers. The protocol was immunoSEQ multiplex PCR, while the TCRdb copy is restricted to in-frame clones and leaves out a portion. The data contain around 52,000 clones, about 83% of them seen just once; the ten biggest clones take up 3% to 3.5%. The sample consisted of CD4+ or CD8+ T cells sorted from blood, taken in a trial of the OX40 agonist ivuxolimab. The receptors here all came from an adult with an advanced solid tumor such as melanoma, head and neck, liver or kidney cancer. The CDR3 runs from the conserved cysteine through the conserved F or W. D genes are given only for firm matches. The size field is filled for only some rows; it gives once, few, many or a size class.

.	TRBV7-9	TRBJ2-4	TRBD2	TGTGCCAGCAGCCCTAGCGGGAGGGCTGTGGACATTCAGTACTTC	CASSPSGRAVDIQYF
.	TRBV5-1	TRBJ2-7	.	TGCGCCAGCAGCTTGGGAGCTAATCCACTCGGCCGGTACGAGCAGTACTTC	CASSLGANPLGRYEQYF
.	TRBV6-1	TRBJ1-1	.	TGTGCCAGCAGTGACCGGTGGGGGGGGATGTACACTGAAGCTTTCTTT	CASSDRWGGMYTEAFF
.	TRBV28	TRBJ2-6	.	TGTGCCAGCAGCTTACGACGCAGGGATGTATCTGGGGCCAACGTCCTGACTTTC	CASSLRRRDVSGANVLTF
.	TRBV10-3	TRBJ1-1	.	TGTGCCATCCGGGCCAGTAACACTGAAGCTTTCTTT	CAIRASNTEAFF
.	TRBV7-2	TRBJ1-1	TRBD1	TGTGCCAGCAGGGTCAAGACAGGGGATGGCACTGAAGCTTTCTTT	CASRVKTGDGTEAFF
few	TRBV11-2	TRBJ1-6	TRBD1	TGTGCCAGCAGCTTAGATACCGCGGGACAGGTCGGTAATTCACCCCTCCACTTT	CASSLDTAGQVGNSPLHF
few	TRBV7-2	TRBJ2-1	.	TGTGCCAGCAGTAGGACTTTAGATGAGCAGTTCTTC	CASSRTLDEQFF
.	TRBV28	TRBJ2-7	TRBD1	TGTGCCAGCAATAACAGGGGAATTCCCTCCTACGAGCAGTACTTC	CASNNRGIPSYEQYF
.	TRBV7-3	TRBJ1-1	TRBD1	TGTGCCAGCAGTGGACAGGGGTTGTCCACTGAAGCTTTCTTT	CASSGQGLSTEAFF
.	TRBV7-9	TRBJ1-6	.	TGTGCCAGCAGCTTGGGACGGAATAATTCACCCCTCCACTTT	CASSLGRNNSPLHF
.	TRBV7-9	TRBJ2-7	.	TGTGCCAGCAGCCCTTACGGGGAGCGAGGGGACGAGCAGTACTTC	CASSPYGERGDEQYF
once	TRBV11-2	TRBJ2-1	.	TGTGCCAGCAGCATGACGGTTCTCTCCTACAATGAGCAGTTCTTC	CASSMTVLSYNEQFF
once	TRBV9	TRBJ2-7	TRBD2	TGTGCCAGCAGCCCCAGACTGGCGGGAGGGCCAGTAGTTTACGAGCAGTACTTC	CASSPRLAGGPVVYEQYF
few	TRBV19	TRBJ1-5	.	TGTGCCACCCGGCAGGGAATAGGGAGCAATCAGCCCCAGCATTTT	CATRQGIGSNQPQHF
.	TRBV28	TRBJ1-2	.	TGTGCCAGCAGTTCCCCGGGGCACTATGGCTACACCTTC	CASSSPGHYGYTF
.	TRBV9	TRBJ2-1	TRBD2	TGTGCCAGCAGCGTAGAACTAGCGGGAGGTGAGCAGTTCTTC	CASSVELAGGEQFF
.	TRBV25-1	TRBJ1-1	.	TGTGCCAGCTCACCTTCCTTTATCCTTGAAGCTTTCTTT	CASSPSFILEAFF
.	TRBV6-1	TRBJ2-5	TRBD2	TGTGCCAGCAGTGAAGTCACGTGGGCTAGCGGTAAAGAGACCCAGTACTTC	CASSEVTWASGKETQYF
.	TRBV10-2	TRBJ1-5	.	TGCGCCAGCAGTGAAGAAGGTTCTGGGAGGCCCCAGCATTTT	CASSEEGSGRPQHF
.	TRBV2	TRBJ1-1	.	TGTGCCACCAAGCGAGAGTGGGAAGCTTTCTTT	CATKREWEAFF
once	TRBV7-2	TRBJ1-1	TRBD1	TGTGCCAGCAGCTTTCGACAGGGAGTGAGCACTGAAGCTTTCTTT	CASSFRQGVSTEAFF
.	TRBV19	TRBJ1-5	.	TGTGCCAGTAGTAGGACCTTTTCCAATCAGCCCCAGCATTTT	CASSRTFSNQPQHF
.	TRBV6-1	TRBJ1-2	.	TGTGCCAGCAAAACTCGAAATTGGGGGGACTATGGCTACACCTTC	CASKTRNWGDYGYTF
medium-sized	TRBV2	TRBJ2-7	TRBD1	TGTGCCAGCAGCGACTGGGACAGGGGAGGTAACGAGCAGTACTTC	CASSDWDRGGNEQYF
.	TRBV5-1	TRBJ1-4	.	TGCGCCAGCAGCCCAGGGGTGGGCGAAAAACTGTTTTTT	CASSPGVGEKLFF
few	TRBV28	TRBJ2-5	TRBD1	TGTGCCAGCAGCTCAGGGGGCAAGGAGACCCAGTACTTC	CASSSGGKETQYF
.	TRBV29-1	TRBJ2-7	TRBD2	TGCAGCGCAGCAGGCGGGAGGCCCCCCTACGAGCAGTACTTC	CSAAGGRPPYEQYF